The clone carrying this T cell receptor (beta chain) was seen only once. Profiling relied on immunoSEQ multiplex PCR, and the TCRdb table lists in-frame clones only, not all of them. The sample has roughly 65,000 clones, 88% seen once; the top ten hold 3.5% to 5%. The data derive from a study of technical replicates of blood from a handful of donors. The CDR3 contains 15 residues. Trimming stripped 1 base from V and 4 bases from J, with 14 bases between. Looked up from germline, CDR1 is SGHVS and CDR2 is FQNEAQ. The chain is built from TRBV7-8 and TRBJ2-7, with D perhaps TRBD2 (5 bases). This clonotype was sampled from a human donor in good health. Some clones in this sample may be carry-over from other donors' samples. The specimen sequenced was PBMCs. As DNA, the CDR3 is TGTGCCAGCAGCTTAGAGGCGGGTTTAGGGTACGAGCAGTACTTC. It is translated as CASSLEAGLGYEQYF.